Each of the 27 T cell receptor beta chains below was sequenced from the same sample in a study of PD-1 blockade in classical Hodgkin lymphoma. The repertoire was sequenced with immunoSEQ multiplex PCR; TCRdb's copy has only in-frame clones and lacks some. The data show some 95,000 clones, 89% seen once. Brentuximab vedotin exposure varied, and every patient relapsed after autologous stem cell transplantation. The sequencing here drew on peripheral blood mononuclear cells (PBMCs), taken before the second cycle of nivolumab. Every receptor here comes from a human donor with classical Hodgkin lymphoma.

The chain employs TRBV29-1 and TRBJ1-1; possibly TRBD1 for D (5 bases). There are 11 residues in the CDR3. V shed 4 bases and J shed 5 bases, with 8 bases lying between them. CDR1 is SQVTM and CDR2 is ANQGSEA in the germline V gene. CDR3 DNA: TGCAGCGTTGGCTGGGGGACTGAAGCTTTCTTT. Protein product: CSVGWGTEAFF.

This chain joins TRBV5-6 and TRBJ2-3, with 15 positions matching TRBD2. Germline V gives CDR1 SGHDT, CDR2 YYEEEE. V gave up 4 bases and J gave up 1 base; unmatched junction bases: 7. The CDR3 runs 18 residues. The DNA for the CDR3 is TGTGCCAGCAGCCTCGGACTAGCGGGGGGGCCTGGCACAGATACGCAGTATTTT. The encoded protein is CASSLGLAGGPGTDTQYF.

This chain uses TRBV7-8 with TRBJ2-3, with TRBD2 identical over 12 bases. J lost 6 bases, V lost 1 base, and 8 bases had no gene match. The germline gives CDR1 SGHVS, CDR2 FQNEAQ. The CDR3 loop spans 17 amino acids. CDR3 coding DNA: TGTGCCAGCAGCTTAGACAGACTAGCGGGGGCGTGGGATACGCAGTATTTT. Amino acids: CASSLDRLAGAWDTQYF.

The chain carries TRBV7-8 and TRBJ1-4; the match to TRBD1 covers 8 bases. Germline values: CDR1 SGHVS, CDR2 FQNEAQ. V gave up 1 base and J gave up 8 bases; unmatched junction bases: 15. This CDR3 is 18 amino acids long. This CDR3 reads CASSLDPRAGGSGEKLFF. Written as DNA, the CDR3 is TGTGCCAGCAGCTTAGACCCCCGTGCAGGGGGCAGTGGGGAAAAACTGTTTTTT.

This clone was counted only a few times. The V and J genes are TRBV27 and TRBJ2-2; D possibly corresponds to TRBD1 (5 bases). CDR1 and CDR2 from the germline V gene are MNHEY and SMNVEV (reference sequence). CDR3 length equals 14 residues. Trimming shortened V by 6 bases and J by 4 bases, and 12 bases separated the two germline ends. In DNA, the CDR3 is TGTGCCAGCAGCCAAGACAGAGCCACCGGGGAGCTGTTTTTT. The encoded protein is CASSQDRATGELFF.

The chain recombines TRBV7-9 with TRBJ1-3; 7 bases match TRBD1. The V segment lost 4 bases and the J segment 0 bases; nucleotides outside the gene matches: 15. The CDR3 consists of 19 residues. Germline V gene lookup returns CDR1 SEHNR and CDR2 FQNEAQ (reference sequence). CDR3 region: CASSSWDRSWGNSGNTIYF. The CDR3 nucleotides are TGTGCCAGCAGCTCTTGGGACAGAAGTTGGGGGAACTCTGGAAACACCATATATTTT.

The chain joins TRBV27 to TRBJ2-1, with 8 bases matching TRBD1. The germline V gene encodes CDR1 MNHEY and CDR2 SMNVEV (reference sequence). Trimming took 6 bases from V and 4 from J; bases not matched to a gene: 8. The CDR3 is made up of 15 amino acids. CDR3 in DNA: TGTGCCAGCAGGCCCGGGACAGGCCCTTACAATGAGCAGTTCTTC. Protein: CASRPGTGPYNEQFF.

The gene calls are TRBV6-5 and TRBJ1-1; no clear D gene. Looked up from germline, CDR1 is MNHEY and CDR2 is SVGAGI. The CDR3 runs 13 residues. V was shortened by 6 bases and J by 0 bases, with 8 bases between the two germline ends. CDR3 in DNA: TGTGCCAGCAGAGATAATTTGAACACTGAAGCTTTCTTT. It translates to CASRDNLNTEAFF.

V gene TRBV10-2 combines with J gene TRBJ2-7, with D tentatively TRBD2 (6 bases). CDR1 WSHSY and CDR2 SAAADI come from the germline V gene. This CDR3 is built from 15 residues. The V and J ends lost 3 bases and 3 bases respectively, with 15 bases between them. CDR3 sequence: CASSEGLAESYEQYF. As DNA, the CDR3 is TGCGCCAGCAGTGAAGGGTTAGCGGAGAGCTACGAGCAGTACTTC.

The chain uses TRBV10-3 and TRBJ2-3; the match to TRBD2 covers 7 bases. The CDR3 is 14 amino acids. With V trimmed by 5 bases and J by 6 bases, 8 bases remained unmatched. Germline loops: CDR1 ENHRY, CDR2 SYGVKD. The CDR3 DNA follows: TGTGCCATCAGTCCCGGACTAGGCGGGGATACGCAGTATTTT. This encodes CAISPGLGGDTQYF.

This chain uses TRBV5-4 with TRBJ2-7; D is ambiguous. The CDR3 has 13 residues. Trimming shortened V by 3 bases and J by 0 bases, and 7 bases separated the two germline ends. Germline V gene sequence: CDR1 SGHNT, CDR2 YYREEE (reference sequence). The CDR3 DNA reads TGTGCCAGCAGCTCGGACCACTCCTACGAGCAGTACTTC. Translated, it gives CASSSDHSYEQYF.

This clone was observed a single time. V is TRBV19 and J is TRBJ1-2, with 7 bases that match TRBD1. Germline V CDR1 and CDR2: LNHDA, SQIVND (reference sequence). The J segment lost 0 bases and the V segment lost 3 bases, leaving 4 bases of the junction unmatched. This CDR3 spans 15 amino acids. CDR3 in DNA: TGTGCCAGTAGTATTCAGACAGGGACTAACTATGGCTACACCTTC. As protein: CASSIQTGTNYGYTF. The full variable domain, its missing parts supplied by reference TRBV19 and TRBJ1-2, is DGGITQSPKYLFRKEGQNVTLSCEQNLNHDAMYWYRQDPGQGLRLIYYSQIVNDFQKGDIAEGYSVSREKKESFPLTVTSAQKNPTAFYLCASSIQTGTNYGYTFGSGTRLTVV.

This clone has a single count. The chain uses TRBV10-3 and TRBJ1-2; D is perhaps TRBD1 (6 bases). CDR1 is ENHRY and CDR2 is SYGVKD in the germline V gene. V was shortened by 4 bases and J by 7 bases, with 13 bases between the two germline ends. The CDR3 is made up of 13 amino acids. The CDR3 sequence: CAISADAGAGYTF. The CDR3 DNA sequence: TGTGCCATCAGTGCGGACGCGGGGGCTGGCTACACCTTC.

The chain is built from TRBV28 and TRBJ1-5, with 7 bases lining up with TRBD1. The V and J ends lost 4 bases and 1 base, in that order; junction bases with no gene match: 4. The CDR3 totals 15 residues. Germline V lookup: CDR1 MDHEN, CDR2 SYDVKM. CDR3 protein: CASSYRGRSNQPQHF. Written as DNA, the CDR3 is TGTGCCAGCAGTTACAGGGGAAGAAGCAATCAGCCCCAGCATTTT.

This rearrangement joins TRBV5-1 to TRBJ2-1; perhaps TRBD1 as D (6 bases). The CDR3 sequence is 12 residues long. V dropped 0 bases and J dropped 9 bases, with 7 bases sitting between them. CDR1 and CDR2 from the germline V gene are SGHRS and YFSETQ. The CDR3 coding sequence is TGCGCCAGCAGCTTGGTAGGGGGTGAGCAGTTCTTC. Its protein is CASSLVGGEQFF.

The chain has TRBV13 and TRBJ1-6; D might be TRBD1 (5 bases). Trimming took off 7 bases at V and 7 bases at J, with 11 bases between the two ends. CDR3 size: 13 residues. Germline loops: CDR1 PRHDT, CDR2 FYEKMQ (reference sequence). DNA of the CDR3: TGTGCCAGCACGGGGACGGAAAATTCACCCCTCCACTTT. This sequence encodes CASTGTENSPLHF. Filled out from reference TRBV13 and TRBJ1-6, the complete variable domain reads AAGVIQSPRHLIKEKRETATLKCYPIPRHDTVYWYQQGPGQDPQFLISFYEKMQSDKGSIPDRFSAQQFSDYHSELNMSSLELGDSALYFCASTGTENSPLHFGNGTRLTVT.

The chain carries TRBV2 and TRBJ2-2; 14 bases agree with TRBD2. CDR1 SNHLY and CDR2 FYNNEI come from the germline V gene. V lost 6 bases and J lost 6; bases outside the gene matches: 9. The CDR3 consists of 17 residues. CDR3 in DNA: TGTGCCAGCAGGGGACTAGCGGGAGATTCTTCCCCCGGGGAGCTGTTTTTT. It encodes CASRGLAGDSSPGELFF.

The chain employs TRBV19 and TRBJ1-5; no reliable D call. CDR1 is LNHDA, CDR2 SQIVND, per germline (reference sequence). This CDR3 is 12 amino acids long. The ends were cut back, 4 bases at V and 6 bases at J, with 7 bases in the middle. The CDR3 protein is CASSKEFQPQHF. The CDR3 DNA follows: TGTGCCAGTAGTAAGGAGTTTCAGCCCCAGCATTTT. Combining the CDR3 with reference TRBV19 and TRBJ1-5 gives the whole variable domain DGGITQSPKYLFRKEGQNVTLSCEQNLNHDAMYWYRQDPGQGLRLIYYSQIVNDFQKGDIAEGYSVSREKKESFPLTVTSAQKNPTAFYLCASSKEFQPQHFGDGTRLSIL.

In regard to this clone: Within the sample, other DNA sequences also encode this same CDR3. The chain joins TRBV27 to TRBJ2-1; D is perhaps TRBD2 (6 bases). Germline V gene data show CDR1 as MNHEY and CDR2 as SMNVEV (reference sequence). The CDR3 extends over 12 amino acids. Trimming stripped 8 bases from V and 6 bases from J, with 11 bases between. The CDR3 reads CASSMGGNEQFF. CDR3 nucleotides: TGTGCCAGCTCGATGGGGGGCAATGAGCAGTTCTTC.

The chain's CDR3 is CASSESRGSSYNEQFF. The CDR3, as DNA: TGTGCCAGCAGTGAATCGAGAGGGAGCTCCTACAATGAGCAGTTCTTC. The V and J genes are TRBV6-1 and TRBJ2-1; possible D gene TRBD2, 5 bases. The length of the CDR3 is 16 residues. Trimming stripped 2 bases from V and 0 bases from J, with 11 bases between. Looked up from germline, CDR1 is MNHNS and CDR2 is SASEGT.

This chain joins TRBV19 and TRBJ2-3, with TRBD2 as a possible D gene (5 bases). The V gene's germline CDR1 is LNHDA and CDR2 SQIVND (reference sequence). The CDR3 length is 15 residues. Trimming took 1 base from V and 6 from J, leaving 14 bases between them. CDR3 in amino acids: CASSIAGRVGDTQYF. As DNA, the CDR3 is TGTGCCAGTAGTATAGCTGGGAGAGTGGGTGATACGCAGTATTTT.

The chain couples TRBV10-3 to TRBJ1-2, with unresolved D. V was cut by 3 bases and J by 5 bases, with 19 bases left in between. Looked up from germline, CDR1 is ENHRY and CDR2 is SYGVKD. There are 16 residues in the CDR3. The CDR3 DNA reads as TGTGCCATCAGTGATTCTCCGGATATAACCTCTTATGGCTACACCTTC. Translated, it gives CAISDSPDITSYGYTF.

The chain joins TRBV27 to TRBJ1-4; TRBD1 might be the D (6 bases). V was clipped by 10 bases and J by 4 bases, with 16 bases between them. The CDR3 has 14 residues. Germline V lookup: CDR1 MNHEY, CDR2 SMNVEV (reference sequence). The CDR3 spells CATGELQGNEKLFF. CDR3 bases: TGTGCCACCGGGGAATTACAGGGTAATGAAAAACTGTTTTTT.

This clone was counted once. This sequence joins TRBV7-6 and TRBJ2-7; 14 bases align to TRBD2. Germline CDR1 and CDR2: SGHVS and FNYEAQ. There are 17 residues in the CDR3. J was trimmed by 3 bases and V by 5 bases; bases with no gene match: 9. The CDR3 sequence is CASSPTGLAGAFYEQYF. The CDR3 region has the DNA TGTGCCAGCAGCCCCACGGGACTAGCGGGGGCCTTCTACGAGCAGTACTTC. Based on the CDR3 plus reference TRBV7-6 and TRBJ2-7, the full variable domain is GAGVSQSPRYKVTKRGQDVALRCDPISGHVSLYWYRQALGQGPEFLTYFNYEAQQDKSGLPNDRFSAERPEGSISTLTIQRTEQRDSAMYRCASSPTGLAGAFYEQYFGPGTRLTVT.

The J gene is TRBJ1-2, the V gene TRBV5-6; D is unclear. V was clipped by 2 bases and J by 3 bases, with 11 bases between them. The CDR3 contains 14 residues. Germline V gene lookup returns CDR1 SGHDT and CDR2 YYEEEE. CDR3 sequence reads: CASSFSDNYYGYTF. CDR3 sequence (DNA): TGTGCCAGCAGCTTCTCCGACAACTACTATGGCTACACCTTC.

This chain links TRBV7-9 with TRBJ2-3, with TRBD2 matching over 8 bases. The CDR3 spans 14 residues. Germline loops: CDR1 SEHNR, CDR2 FQNEAQ (reference sequence). V shed 5 bases and J 8 bases; nucleotides not matched to a gene: 9. CDR3 residues: CASSREGDVRTQYF. CDR3 in DNA: TGTGCCAGCAGCCGGGAGGGTGACGTTCGTACGCAGTATTTT.

The chain couples TRBV6-5 to TRBJ2-7; either TRBD1 or TRBD2 may supply D (5 bases each). Germline-derived CDR1 and CDR2 are MNHEY and SVGAGI. Trimming stripped 0 bases from V and 6 bases from J, with 9 bases between. The CDR3 is 13 residues long. CDR3 sequence: CASSYSRGFEQYF. As DNA, the CDR3 is TGTGCCAGCAGTTACTCGAGGGGATTCGAGCAGTACTTC.